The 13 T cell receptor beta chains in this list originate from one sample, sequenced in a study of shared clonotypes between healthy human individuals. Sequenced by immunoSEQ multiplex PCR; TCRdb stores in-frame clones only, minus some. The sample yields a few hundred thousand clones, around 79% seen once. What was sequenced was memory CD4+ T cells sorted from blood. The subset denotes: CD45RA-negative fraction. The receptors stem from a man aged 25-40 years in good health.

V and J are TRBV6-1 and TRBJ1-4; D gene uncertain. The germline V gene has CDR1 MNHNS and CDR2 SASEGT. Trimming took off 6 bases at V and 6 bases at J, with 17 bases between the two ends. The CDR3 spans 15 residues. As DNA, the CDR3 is TGTGCCAGCAGGCGGACGGCCGTCAACGATGAAAAACTGTTTTTT. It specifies CASRRTAVNDEKLFF.

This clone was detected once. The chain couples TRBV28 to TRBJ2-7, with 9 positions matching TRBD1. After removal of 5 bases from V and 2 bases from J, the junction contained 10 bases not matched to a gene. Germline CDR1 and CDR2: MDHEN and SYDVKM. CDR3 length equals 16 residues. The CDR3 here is CASSPSTGGRTYEQYF. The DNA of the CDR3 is TGTGCCAGCAGTCCATCGACAGGGGGAAGGACCTACGAGCAGTACTTC.

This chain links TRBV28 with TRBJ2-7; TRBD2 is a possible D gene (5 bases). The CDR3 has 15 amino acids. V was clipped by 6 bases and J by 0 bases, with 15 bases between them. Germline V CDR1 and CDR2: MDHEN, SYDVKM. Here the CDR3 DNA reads TGTGCCAGCAGGATAATGTGGGGAGACTCCTACGAGCAGTACTTC. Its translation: CASRIMWGDSYEQYF.

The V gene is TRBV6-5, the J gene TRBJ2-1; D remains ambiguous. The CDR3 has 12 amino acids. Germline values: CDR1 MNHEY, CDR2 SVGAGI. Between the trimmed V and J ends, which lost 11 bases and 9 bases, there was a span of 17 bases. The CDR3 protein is CAATPGVGEQFF. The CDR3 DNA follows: TGTGCCGCCACCCCGGGTGTTGGTGAGCAGTTCTTC.

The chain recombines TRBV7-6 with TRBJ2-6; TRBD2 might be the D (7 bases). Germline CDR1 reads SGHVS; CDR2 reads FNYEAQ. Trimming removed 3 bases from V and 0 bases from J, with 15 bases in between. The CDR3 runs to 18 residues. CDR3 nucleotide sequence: TGTGCCAGCAGCTTCCAGGGGACTATCACCTCTGGGGCCAACGTCCTGACTTTC. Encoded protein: CASSFQGTITSGANVLTF.

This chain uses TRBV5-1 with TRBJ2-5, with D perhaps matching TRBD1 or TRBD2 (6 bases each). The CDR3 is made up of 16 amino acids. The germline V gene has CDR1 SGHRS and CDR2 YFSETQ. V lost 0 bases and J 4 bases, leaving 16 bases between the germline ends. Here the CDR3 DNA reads TGCGCCAGCAGCTTGGTCGGGGGCGGTTTATTAGAGACCCAGTACTTC. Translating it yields CASSLVGGGLLETQYF.

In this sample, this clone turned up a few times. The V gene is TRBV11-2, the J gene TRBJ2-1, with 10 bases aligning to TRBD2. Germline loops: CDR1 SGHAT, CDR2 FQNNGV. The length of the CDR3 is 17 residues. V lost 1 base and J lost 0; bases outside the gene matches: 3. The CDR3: CASSLGIAGGSYNEQFF. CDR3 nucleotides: TGTGCCAGCAGCTTAGGGATAGCGGGGGGCTCCTACAATGAGCAGTTCTTC.

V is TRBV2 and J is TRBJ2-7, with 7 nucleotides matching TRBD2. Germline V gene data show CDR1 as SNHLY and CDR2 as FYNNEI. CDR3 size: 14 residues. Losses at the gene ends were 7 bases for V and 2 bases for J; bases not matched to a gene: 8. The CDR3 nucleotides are TGTGCCAGCATCTTGGAGCGGGAAACCTACGAGCAGTACTTC. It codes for CASILERETYEQYF.

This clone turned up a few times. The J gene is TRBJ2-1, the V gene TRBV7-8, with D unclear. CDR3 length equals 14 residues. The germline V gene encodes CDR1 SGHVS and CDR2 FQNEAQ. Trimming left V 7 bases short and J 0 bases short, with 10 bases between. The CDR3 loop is CASTPPSSYNEQFF. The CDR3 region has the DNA TGTGCCAGCACCCCGCCGAGCTCCTACAATGAGCAGTTCTTC.

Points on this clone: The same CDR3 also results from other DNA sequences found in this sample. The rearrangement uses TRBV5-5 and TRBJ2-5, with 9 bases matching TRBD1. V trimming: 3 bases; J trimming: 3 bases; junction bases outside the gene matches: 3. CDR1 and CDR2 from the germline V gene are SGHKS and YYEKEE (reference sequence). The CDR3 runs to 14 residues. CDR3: CASSSRTGEETQYF. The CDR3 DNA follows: TGTGCCAGCAGCTCCCGGACAGGGGAAGAGACCCAGTACTTC.

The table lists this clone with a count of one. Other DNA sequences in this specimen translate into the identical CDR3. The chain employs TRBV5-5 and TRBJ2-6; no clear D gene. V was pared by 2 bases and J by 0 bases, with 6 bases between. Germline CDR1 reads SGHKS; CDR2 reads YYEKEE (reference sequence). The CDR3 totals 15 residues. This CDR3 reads CASSLGSSGANVLTF. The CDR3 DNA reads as TGTGCCAGCAGCTTAGGAAGCTCTGGGGCCAACGTCCTGACTTTC. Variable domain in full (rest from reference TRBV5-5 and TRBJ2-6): DAGVTQSPTHLIKTRGQQVTLRCSPISGHKSVSWYQQVLGQGPQFIFQYYEKEERGRGNFPDRFSARQFPNYSSELNVNALLLGDSALYLCASSLGSSGANVLTFGAGSRLTVL.

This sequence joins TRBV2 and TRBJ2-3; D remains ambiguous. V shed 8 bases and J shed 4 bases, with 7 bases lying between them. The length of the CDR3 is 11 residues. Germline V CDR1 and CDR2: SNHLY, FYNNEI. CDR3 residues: CASQWADTQYF. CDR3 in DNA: TGTGCCAGCCAATGGGCAGATACGCAGTATTTT.

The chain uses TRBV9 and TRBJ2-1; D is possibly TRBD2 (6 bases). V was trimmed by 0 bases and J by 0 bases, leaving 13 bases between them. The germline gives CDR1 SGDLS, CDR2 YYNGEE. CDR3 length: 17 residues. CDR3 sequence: CASSVGWRGISYNEQFF. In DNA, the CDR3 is TGTGCCAGCAGCGTAGGATGGCGCGGGATCTCCTACAATGAGCAGTTCTTC.